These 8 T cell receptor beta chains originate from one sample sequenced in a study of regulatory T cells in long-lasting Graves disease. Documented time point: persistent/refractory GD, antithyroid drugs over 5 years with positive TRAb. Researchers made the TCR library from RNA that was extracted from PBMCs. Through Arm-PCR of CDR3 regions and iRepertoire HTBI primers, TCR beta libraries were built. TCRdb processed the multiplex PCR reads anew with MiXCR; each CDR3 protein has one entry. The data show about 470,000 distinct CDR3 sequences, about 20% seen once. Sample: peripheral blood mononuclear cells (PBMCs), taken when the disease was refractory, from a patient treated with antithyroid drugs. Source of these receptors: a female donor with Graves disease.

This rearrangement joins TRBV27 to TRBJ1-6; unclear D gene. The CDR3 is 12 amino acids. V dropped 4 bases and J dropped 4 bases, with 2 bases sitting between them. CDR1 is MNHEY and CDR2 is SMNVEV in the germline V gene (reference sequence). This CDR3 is CASSWYNSPLHF. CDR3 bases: TGTGCCAGCAGTTGGTATAATTCACCCCTCCACTTT.

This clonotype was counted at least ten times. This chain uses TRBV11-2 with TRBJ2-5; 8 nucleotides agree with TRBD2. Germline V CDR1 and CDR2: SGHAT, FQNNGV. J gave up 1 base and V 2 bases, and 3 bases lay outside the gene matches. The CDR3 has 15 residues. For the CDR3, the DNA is TGTGCCAGCAGCTTACGGGGGGGCAGCCAAGAGACCCAGTACTTC. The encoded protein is CASSLRGGSQETQYF.

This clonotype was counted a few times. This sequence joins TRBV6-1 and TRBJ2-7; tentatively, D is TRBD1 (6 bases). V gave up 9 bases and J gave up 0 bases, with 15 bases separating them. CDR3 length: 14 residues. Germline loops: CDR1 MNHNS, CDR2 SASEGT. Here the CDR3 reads CASRGRGGSYEQYF. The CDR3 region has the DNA TGTGCCAGTAGAGGAAGAGGGGGCTCCTACGAGCAGTACTTC.

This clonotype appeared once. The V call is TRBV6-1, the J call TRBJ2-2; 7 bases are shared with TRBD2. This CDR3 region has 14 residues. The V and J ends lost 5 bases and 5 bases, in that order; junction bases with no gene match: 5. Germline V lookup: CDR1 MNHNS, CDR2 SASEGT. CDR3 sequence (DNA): TGTGCCAGCAGTCGGCTCGGGGGGACCGGGGAGCTGTTTTTT. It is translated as CASSRLGGTGELFF.

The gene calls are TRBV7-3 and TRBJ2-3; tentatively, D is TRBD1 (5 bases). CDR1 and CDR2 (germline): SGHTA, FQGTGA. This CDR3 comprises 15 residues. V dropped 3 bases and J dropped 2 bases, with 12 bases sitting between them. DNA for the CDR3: TGTGCCAGCAGCTTGGGGCAGATCTACACAGATACGCAGTATTTT. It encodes CASSLGQIYTDTQYF.

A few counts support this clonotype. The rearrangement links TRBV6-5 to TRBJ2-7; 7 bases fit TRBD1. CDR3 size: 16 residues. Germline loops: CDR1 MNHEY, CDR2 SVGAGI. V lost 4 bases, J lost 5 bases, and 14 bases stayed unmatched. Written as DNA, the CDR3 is TGTGCCAGCAGTTCTCCGTTGAAGGGGGCCGTCGACGAGCAGTACTTC. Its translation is CASSSPLKGAVDEQYF.

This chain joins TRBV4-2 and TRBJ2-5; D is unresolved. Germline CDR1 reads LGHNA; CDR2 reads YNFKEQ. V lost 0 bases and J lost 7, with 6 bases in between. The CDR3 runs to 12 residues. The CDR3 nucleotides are TGTGCCAGCAGCCAAGACGTTGGGACCCAGTACTTC. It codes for CASSQDVGTQYF.

CDR3 nucleotides: TGTGCCAGCAGCTCAGCGGGGAGCACAGATACGCAGTATTTT. Protein: CASSSAGSTDTQYF. The chain links TRBV5-6 to TRBJ2-3, with 7 nucleotides matching TRBD2. The CDR3 sequence is 14 residues long. The junction had 1 base not matched to a gene; V was cut back by 3 bases and J by 0 bases. Germline CDR1 and CDR2: SGHDT and YYEEEE.